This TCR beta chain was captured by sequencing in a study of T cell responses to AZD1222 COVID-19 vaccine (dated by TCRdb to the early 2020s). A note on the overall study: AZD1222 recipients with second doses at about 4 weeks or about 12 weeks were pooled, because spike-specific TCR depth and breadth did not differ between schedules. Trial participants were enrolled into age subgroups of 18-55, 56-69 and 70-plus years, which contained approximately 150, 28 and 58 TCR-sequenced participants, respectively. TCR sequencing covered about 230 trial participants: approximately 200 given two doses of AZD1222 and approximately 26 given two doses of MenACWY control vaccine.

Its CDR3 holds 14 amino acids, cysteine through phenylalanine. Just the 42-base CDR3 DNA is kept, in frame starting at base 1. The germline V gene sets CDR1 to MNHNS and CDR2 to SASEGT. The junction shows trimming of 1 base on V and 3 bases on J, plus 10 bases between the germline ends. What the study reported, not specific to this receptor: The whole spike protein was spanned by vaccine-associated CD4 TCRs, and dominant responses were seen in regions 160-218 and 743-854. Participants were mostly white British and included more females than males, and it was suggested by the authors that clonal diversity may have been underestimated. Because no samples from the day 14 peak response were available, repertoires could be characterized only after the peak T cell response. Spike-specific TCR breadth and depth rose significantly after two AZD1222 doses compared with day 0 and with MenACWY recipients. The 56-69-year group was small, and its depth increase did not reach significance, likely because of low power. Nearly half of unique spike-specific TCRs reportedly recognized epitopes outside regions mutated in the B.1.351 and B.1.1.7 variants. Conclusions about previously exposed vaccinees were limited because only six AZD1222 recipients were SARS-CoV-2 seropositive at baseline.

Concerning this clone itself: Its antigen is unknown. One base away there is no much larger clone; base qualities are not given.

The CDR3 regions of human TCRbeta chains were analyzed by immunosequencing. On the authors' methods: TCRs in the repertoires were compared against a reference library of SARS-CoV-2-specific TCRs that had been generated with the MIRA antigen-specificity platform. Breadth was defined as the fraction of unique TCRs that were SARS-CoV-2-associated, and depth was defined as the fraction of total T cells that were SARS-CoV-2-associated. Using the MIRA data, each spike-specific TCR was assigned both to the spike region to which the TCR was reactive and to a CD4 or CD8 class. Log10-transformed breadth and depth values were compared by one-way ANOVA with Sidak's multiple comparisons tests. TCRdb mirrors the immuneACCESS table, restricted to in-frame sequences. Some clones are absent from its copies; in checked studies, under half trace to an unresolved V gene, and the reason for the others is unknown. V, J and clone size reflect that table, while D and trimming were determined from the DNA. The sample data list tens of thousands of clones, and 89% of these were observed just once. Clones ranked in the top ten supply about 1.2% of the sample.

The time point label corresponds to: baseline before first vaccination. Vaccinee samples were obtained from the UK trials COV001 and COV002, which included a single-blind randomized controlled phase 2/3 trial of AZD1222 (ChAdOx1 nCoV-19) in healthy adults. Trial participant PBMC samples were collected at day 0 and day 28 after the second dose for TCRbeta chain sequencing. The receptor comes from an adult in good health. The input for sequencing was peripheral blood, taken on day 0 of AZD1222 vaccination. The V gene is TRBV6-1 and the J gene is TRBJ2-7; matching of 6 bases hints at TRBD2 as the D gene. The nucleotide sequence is TGTGCCAGCAGTGAAGTGGCGGGGCACTACGAGCAGTACTTC. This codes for CASSEVAGHYEQYF.